This T cell receptor (beta chain) derives from a study of CD8 T cells in ankylosing spondylitis. In its sample, this clonotype was seen many times. Its antigen remains unknown. MiXCR was run by TCRdb on the 5' RACE reads, yielding one entry per CDR3 protein. The sample consists of roughly 64,000 distinct CDR3 sequences, around 6.5% of them appearing once. V lost 5 bases and J lost 5; bases outside the gene matches: 5. The CDR3 loop spans 15 amino acids. Germline V lookup: CDR1 SGHTA, CDR2 FQGTGA. The study's findings and limits: In reactive arthritis synovial fluid and blood, some motif variants had been reported before.

This clonotype was obtained from a male donor with ankylosing spondylitis. Input material: synovial fluid, either unsorted or a sorted T cell fraction (not recorded which). The V call is TRBV7-3, the J call TRBJ1-4; 10 bases line up with TRBD1. The CDR3 DNA is TGTGCCAGCAGCGCCACGGGACAGGGGAATGAAAAACTGTTTTTT. This sequence encodes CASSATGQGNEKLFF. Full variable domain (remainder filled in from reference TRBV7-3 and TRBJ1-4): GAGVSQTPSNKVTEKGKYVELRCDPISGHTALYWYRQSLGQGPEFLIYFQGTGAADDSGLPNDRFFAVRPEGSVSTLKIQRTERGDSAVYLCASSATGQGNEKLFFGSGTQLSVL.